This is a list of T cell receptor beta chains from one sample in a study of Ad26.COV2.S vaccination and SARS-CoV-2 variants. Generated by immunoSEQ multiplex PCR, the TCRdb table keeps only in-frame clones and is missing some. The sample has about 400,000 clones, about 89% seen once. The sample consisted of peripheral blood, taken in a trial of Ad26.COV2.S vaccine versus placebo. The receptors originated from a person between 18 and 60 years old who received the Ad26.COV2.S COVID-19 vaccine or a placebo. CDR3s include the opening cysteine and the closing phenylalanine or tryptophan. D genes are given only for firm matches. Clone size is stated in some rows and not others, as once, few, many or a class when expanded.

abundance,d_gene,v_gene,j_gene,CDR3aa,CDR3nt
-,-,TRBV13,TRBJ2-5,CASSSLRETQYF,TGTGCCAGCAGCTCCCTCCGGGAGACCCAGTACTTC
-,TRBD1,TRBV6-6,TRBJ1-4,CASSSGPGQTNEKLFF,TGTGCCAGCAGTTCGGGTCCGGGACAGACTAATGAAAAACTGTTTTTT
-,-,TRBV7-2,TRBJ1-3,CASSLARQAGNTIYF,TGTGCCAGCAGCTTAGCGCGACAGGCTGGAAACACCATATATTTT
-,TRBD1,TRBV9,TRBJ1-2,CASSPGQGNYYGYTF,TGTGCCAGCAGCCCGGGACAGGGGAATTATTATGGCTACACCTTC
-,TRBD1,TRBV29-1,TRBJ1-1,CSVSPGQWDTEAFF,TGCAGCGTTTCTCCGGGACAGTGGGACACTGAAGCTTTCTTT
-,-,TRBV30,TRBJ1-4,CAWNQGSGEKLFF,TGTGCCTGGAACCAGGGAAGCGGTGAAAAACTGTTTTTT
-,-,TRBV27,TRBJ1-5,CASSPLRGEPQHF,TGTGCCAGCAGTCCATTGAGGGGGGAGCCCCAGCATTTT
-,TRBD2,TRBV30,TRBJ2-1,CACWASWVYSGREGNEQFF,TGTGCCTGCTGGGCTTCTTGGGTTTATAGCGGGAGAGAGGGCAATGAGCAGTTCTTC
-,-,TRBV4-1,TRBJ1-1,CASSRGDWTEAFF,TGCGCCAGCAGCCGAGGGGACTGGACTGAAGCTTTCTTT
-,TRBD1,TRBV20-1,TRBJ1-2,CSAEGQGGYTF,TGCAGTGCCGAGGGACAGGGCGGCTACACCTTC
once,-,TRBV2,TRBJ2-5,CASSPDGEETQYF,TGTGCCAGCAGCCCCGACGGAGAAGAGACCCAGTACTTC
once,TRBD2,TRBV18,TRBJ2-7,CASSPRPLAGEQYF,TGTGCCAGCTCACCACGACCGCTAGCGGGAGAGCAGTACTTC
-,-,TRBV27,TRBJ1-3,CASSLGGAGNTIYF,TGTGCCAGCAGTCTCGGGGGCGCGGGAAACACCATATATTTT
-,TRBD1,TRBV19,TRBJ2-7,CASSRPRDRGAYEQYF,TGTGCCAGTAGTAGACCCCGGGACAGGGGGGCCTACGAGCAGTACTTC
-,-,TRBV7-2,TRBJ2-2,CASSPRGQTGELFF,TGTGCCAGCAGCCCCCGCGGGCAGACCGGGGAGCTGTTTTTT
-,TRBD1,TRBV30,TRBJ2-5,CAWSTTGGGWETQYF,TGTGCCTGGAGCACGACAGGGGGCGGTTGGGAGACCCAGTACTTC
-,-,TRBV7-8,TRBJ1-5,CASSGDLSNQPQHF,TGTGCCAGCAGCGGGGACCTTAGCAATCAGCCCCAGCATTTT
-,-,TRBV6-1,TRBJ1-1,CASSETGRNTEAFF,TGTGCCAGCAGTGAGACCGGAAGGAACACTGAAGCTTTCTTT
-,TRBD1,TRBV5-1,TRBJ2-7,CASSGRQGVYDEQYF,TGCGCCAGCAGCGGAAGACAGGGAGTCTATGACGAGCAGTACTTC
-,-,TRBV3-1/TRBV3-2,TRBJ2-7,CASSRNRDYEQYF,TGTGCCAGCAGCCGAAACAGGGACTACGAGCAGTACTTC
-,-,TRBV9,TRBJ2-2,CASSIRGMGNTGELFF,TGTGCCAGCAGCATCAGGGGAATGGGGAACACCGGGGAGCTGTTTTTT
once,TRBD2,TRBV28,TRBJ2-4,CASALPLAGLAKNIQYF,TGTGCCAGCGCACTACCACTAGCGGGACTAGCCAAAAACATTCAGTACTTC
-,-,TRBV5-1,TRBJ2-1,CASSLGLQGSLGEQFF,TGCGCCAGCAGCTTGGGTTTACAGGGTAGCTTGGGTGAGCAGTTCTTC
-,-,TRBV6-1,TRBJ1-1,CASILHPNTEAFF,TGTGCCAGCATTCTACACCCGAACACTGAAGCTTTCTTT
-,TRBD1,TRBV9,TRBJ2-1,CASSPFDRDNEQFF,TGTGCCAGCAGCCCATTTGACAGGGACAATGAGCAGTTCTTC
-,TRBD2,TRBV28,TRBJ2-7,CASSSKTSGRAVSSYEQYF,TGTGCCAGCAGTTCAAAGACTAGCGGGAGGGCCGTGAGCTCCTACGAGCAGTACTTC
-,-,TRBV27,TRBJ2-2,CASRAVAGLGWGTGELFF,TGTGCCAGCAGAGCGGTGGCAGGGCTCGGTTGGGGTACCGGGGAGCTGTTTTTT
-,TRBD1,TRBV2,TRBJ1-2,CASSAGTGVYYGYTF,TGTGCCAGCAGTGCCGGGACAGGGGTTTACTATGGCTACACCTTC
once,TRBD2,TRBV29-1,TRBJ2-7,CSVAGTSGRAHEQYF,TGCAGCGTCGCCGGGACTAGCGGGAGGGCTCACGAGCAGTACTTC
-,-,TRBV5-1,TRBJ2-3,CASSLGRDTQYF,TGCGCCAGCAGCTTGGGAAGGGATACGCAGTATTTT
once,TRBD1,TRBV5-5,TRBJ1-2,CASSRDRGGYTF,TGTGCCAGCAGCCGTGACAGGGGCGGCTACACCTTC
-,TRBD2,TRBV27,TRBJ2-7,CASSFAGTSIYEQYF,TGTGCCAGCAGTTTTGCCGGGACTAGCATCTACGAGCAGTACTTC
once,TRBD1,TRBV19,TRBJ1-4,CASSIWDSRLFF,TGTGCCAGTAGTATATGGGACAGCAGACTGTTTTTT
-,TRBD2,TRBV5-5,TRBJ2-7,CASSPGLAGTSRAREQYF,TGTGCCAGCAGCCCGGGACTAGCGGGAACCTCAAGGGCCCGCGAGCAGTACTTC
-,-,TRBV28,TRBJ2-1,CASRDTGLGYNEQFF,TGTGCCAGCAGGGATACAGGGCTAGGCTACAATGAGCAGTTCTTC
-,-,TRBV5-1,TRBJ2-6,CASSEGGSGANVLTF,TGCGCCAGCAGCGAAGGGGGTTCTGGGGCCAACGTCCTGACTTTC
-,TRBD1,TRBV28,TRBJ1-5,CASSSGQGNQPQHF,TGTGCCAGCAGCTCTGGACAGGGCAATCAGCCCCAGCATTTT
once,-,TRBV7-8,TRBJ2-5,CASSFPVGRGIETQYF,TGTGCCAGCAGCTTTCCTGTGGGACGGGGGATAGAGACCCAGTACTTC
-,TRBD1,TRBV5-1,TRBJ2-2,CASSTGGGTGELFF,TGCGCCAGCTCGACAGGGGGAGGTACCGGGGAGCTGTTTTTT
-,TRBD2,TRBV14,TRBJ2-7,CASSPGLVVYEQYF,TGTGCCAGCAGCCCGGGACTAGTAGTCTACGAGCAGTACTTC
few,TRBD2,TRBV10-3,TRBJ2-7,CAISGQRENHEQYF,TGTGCCATCAGTGGCCAGCGGGAAAACCACGAGCAGTACTTC
-,TRBD2,TRBV9,TRBJ2-7,CASSVGGIAGVEQYF,TGTGCCAGCAGCGTAGGGGGAATAGCGGGAGTCGAGCAGTACTTC
-,TRBD1,TRBV5-8,TRBJ1-6,CASSLGTGRSPLHF,TGTGCCAGCAGCTTGGGGACAGGACGTTCACCCCTCCACTTT
-,-,TRBV30,TRBJ1-2,CAWKREEPYGYTF,TGTGCCTGGAAGAGGGAAGAGCCTTATGGCTACACCTTC
-,TRBD1,TRBV6-5,TRBJ1-1,CASSYSTGARTEAFF,TGTGCCAGCAGTTACTCCACAGGGGCCCGCACTGAAGCTTTCTTT
-,TRBD2,TRBV5-4,TRBJ2-2,CASSPWTSGSGTGELFF,TGTGCCAGCAGCCCCTGGACTAGCGGGAGTGGTACCGGGGAGCTGTTTTTT
-,TRBD2,TRBV7-2,TRBJ2-7,CASSPKGLATYEQYF,TGTGCCAGCAGCCCCAAGGGACTAGCGACTTACGAGCAGTACTTC
-,TRBD2,TRBV19,TRBJ2-1,CASSFGGRANEQFF,TGTGCCAGTAGTTTTGGCGGGAGGGCCAATGAGCAGTTCTTC